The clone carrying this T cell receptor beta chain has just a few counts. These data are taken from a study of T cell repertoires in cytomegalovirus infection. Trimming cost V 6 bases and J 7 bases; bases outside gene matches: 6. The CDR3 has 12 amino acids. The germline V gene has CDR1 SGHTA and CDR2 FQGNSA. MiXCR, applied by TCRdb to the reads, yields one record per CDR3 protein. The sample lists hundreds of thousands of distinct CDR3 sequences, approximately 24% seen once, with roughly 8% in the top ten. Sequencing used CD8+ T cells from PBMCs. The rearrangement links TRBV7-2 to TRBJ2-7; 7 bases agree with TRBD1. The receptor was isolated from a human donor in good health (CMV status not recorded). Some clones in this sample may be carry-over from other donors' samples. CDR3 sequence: CASSQTGLEQYV. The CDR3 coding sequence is TGTGCCAGCAGTCAGACAGGGCTTGAGCAGTACGTC.